The 4 T cell receptor beta chains presented below share a single source sample, sequenced in a study of blood T cell repertoires in COVID-19. Assay used: immunoSEQ multiplex PCR; TCRdb lists only in-frame clones, some missing. The sample has over 150,000 clones; roughly 79% are singletons. Input material: peripheral blood. The receptors were gathered from a human donor with acute or convalescent COVID-19. The donor label of this sample is uncertain.

The chain uses TRBV19 and TRBJ1-2; D might be TRBD1 (6 bases). The CDR3 length is 16 residues. Germline V gene data show CDR1 as LNHDA and CDR2 as SQIVND (reference sequence). V lost 2 bases to trimming and J lost 8 bases, with 21 bases between them. The CDR3 nucleotides read TGTGCCAGTAGTATACGGCGGGGGCGTAACTTTGACGGCTACACCTTC. Residues: CASSIRRGRNFDGYTF.

The chain employs TRBV18 and TRBJ1-1; 9 bases are a match to TRBD1. V was clipped by 5 bases and J by 3 bases; unmatched bases: 10. The CDR3 length is 16 residues. Germline CDR1 is KGHSH and CDR2 is LQKENI. The CDR3 DNA is TGTGCCAGCTCATCAACCGGGACAGGGTTTTACACTGAAGCTTTCTTT. This encodes CASSSTGTGFYTEAFF.

The CDR3 nucleotides read TGCGCCAGCAGCCCCGGGGTAGCTCTGGAAGATACGCAGTATTTT. Protein product: CASSPGVALEDTQYF. This chain joins TRBV4-3 and TRBJ2-3, with D possibly matching TRBD2 (5 bases). V was cut by 4 bases and J by 5 bases, with 16 bases left in between. Germline CDR1 and CDR2: LGHNA and YSLEER. This CDR3 region has 15 residues.

This chain joins TRBV18 and TRBJ2-5; D might be TRBD2 (5 bases). This CDR3 has 14 residues. V was trimmed by 3 bases and J by 5 bases, leaving 13 bases between them. The germline V gene encodes CDR1 KGHSH and CDR2 LQKENI. Here the CDR3 DNA reads TGTGCCAGCTCACCTGGACTTTTGGGGGAGACCCAGTACTTC. Translated: CASSPGLLGETQYF.